Each of the 14 T cell receptor beta chains below was sequenced from the same sample in a study of blood T cell repertoires in COVID-19. The table came from immunoSEQ multiplex PCR; TCRdb's copy has only in-frame clones and leaves some out. The sample has about 29,000 clones; 82% are singletons. Sequencing was carried out using peripheral blood. These receptors originate from a man older than 75 with active or convalescent COVID-19.

This chain links TRBV4-1 with TRBJ2-2; TRBD2 matches at 12 bases. The length of the CDR3 is 16 residues. Per the germline V gene, CDR1 is MGHRA and CDR2 is YSYEKL. After removal of 1 base from V and 6 bases from J, the junction contained 3 bases not matched to a gene. In nucleotides, the CDR3 is TGCGCCAGCAGCCAAGGACTAGCGGGAGTCCCCGGGGAGCTGTTTTTT. Protein sequence: CASSQGLAGVPGELFF.

V gene TRBV2 combines with J gene TRBJ2-3; 8 nucleotides align to TRBD1. The germline V gene encodes CDR1 SNHLY and CDR2 FYNNEI. This CDR3 region has 14 residues. V was clipped by 7 bases and J by 1 base; unmatched bases: 4. The CDR3, as DNA: TGTGCCAGCACTAGGACAGGGCGCACAGATACGCAGTATTTT. This codes for CASTRTGRTDTQYF.

The CDR3, as DNA: TGTGCCAGCAGTTTATCCCGGTCCTACAATGAGCAGTTCTTC. Protein: CASSLSRSYNEQFF. The chain links TRBV27 to TRBJ2-1; unclear D gene. V was shortened by 0 bases and J by 1 base, with 4 bases between the two germline ends. The CDR3 has 14 residues. The germline V gene encodes CDR1 MNHEY and CDR2 SMNVEV (reference sequence).

The chain uses TRBV7-3 and TRBJ2-3; D may be TRBD1 (6 bases). Germline CDR1 reads SGHTA; CDR2 reads FQGTGA. The CDR3 is made up of 15 amino acids. Trimming cost V 4 bases and J 2 bases, with 13 bases left between them. The CDR3: CASSSTTGPTDTQYF. The DNA for the CDR3 is TGTGCCAGCAGCTCTACGACAGGCCCCACAGATACGCAGTATTTT.

The chain carries TRBV5-1 and TRBJ2-5, with 7 bases lining up with TRBD2. CDR3 length: 16 amino acids. Germline V gene data show CDR1 as SGHRS and CDR2 as YFSETQ. Trimming at V came to 5 bases and at J to 4 bases, leaving 14 bases not matched to a gene. In DNA form, the CDR3 reads TGCGCCAGCAGTTCGATAGCGGGTGGCCTCCGAGAGACCCAGTACTTC. This gives the protein CASSSIAGGLRETQYF.

The chain combines TRBV2 with TRBJ1-2, with D possibly matching TRBD1 (5 bases). CDR1 SNHLY and CDR2 FYNNEI come from the germline V gene. Trimming shortened V by 3 bases and J by 6 bases, and 8 bases separated the two germline ends. The length of the CDR3 is 12 residues. Here the CDR3 reads CASSEGGDGYTF. CDR3 nucleotides: TGTGCCAGCAGTGAGGGGGGTGATGGCTACACCTTC.

This chain links TRBV20-1 with TRBJ2-3; TRBD2 matches 9 bases. J was trimmed by 3 bases and V by 3 bases; bases with no gene match: 7. The CDR3 runs 15 residues. Germline lookup yields CDR1 DFQATT and CDR2 SNEGSKA (reference sequence). CDR3 amino acids: CSASTLAGRTDTQYF. The CDR3 DNA reads as TGCAGTGCTAGTACCCTAGCGGGACGGACAGATACGCAGTATTTT.

The rearrangement uses TRBV4-1 and TRBJ1-3; D gene ambiguous. The CDR3 covers 15 residues. Trimming left V 1 base short and J 8 bases short, with 15 bases between. CDR1 and CDR2 from the germline V gene are MGHRA and YSYEKL. Here the CDR3 reads CASSQGAGFIDTIYF. CDR3 DNA: TGCGCCAGCAGCCAAGGCGCCGGGTTCATAGACACCATATATTTT.

Turning to this clone: The junction departs from germline at one end; a sequencing error may be responsible. V and J are TRBV6-8 and TRBJ1-5; the D gene is possibly TRBD1 (6 bases). This CDR3 region has 12 residues. CDR1 and CDR2 from the germline V gene are MNHGY and SAAAGT. The CDR3 bases are TGTGCCAGCAGTGCATGCAGGGGTGGGTGCCCATTT. It codes for CASSACRGGCPF.

The V gene is TRBV18, the J gene TRBJ2-5, with 7 bases lining up with TRBD2. The CDR3 loop spans 17 amino acids. Germline V gene sequence: CDR1 KGHSH, CDR2 LQKENI. V lost 0 bases to trimming and J lost 5 bases; unmatched junction nucleotides: 12. This CDR3 reads CASSPPFTSAGGETQYF. CDR3 nucleotide sequence: TGTGCCAGCTCACCACCCTTTACTAGCGCCGGCGGGGAGACCCAGTACTTC.

The genes are TRBV28 and TRBJ2-7; D call uncertain. The CDR3 is 12 amino acids. The V and J ends lost 1 base and 4 bases respectively, with 5 bases between them. CDR1 and CDR2 (germline): MDHEN, SYDVKM. CDR3 sequence: CASSLSGYEQYF. DNA of the CDR3: TGTGCCAGCAGTTTATCAGGTTACGAGCAGTACTTC. The complete variable domain, with remaining parts taken from reference TRBV28 and TRBJ2-7, reads DVKVTQSSRYLVKRTGEKVFLECVQDMDHENMFWYRQDPGLGLRLIYFSYDVKMKEKGDIPEGYSVSREKKERFSLILESASTNQTSMYLCASSLSGYEQYFGPGTRLTVT.

The V call is TRBV7-2, the J call TRBJ2-7, with 10 bases matching TRBD1. J gave up 4 bases and V 0 bases, and 9 bases lay outside the gene matches. This CDR3 is 17 amino acids long. Per the germline V gene, CDR1 is SGHTA and CDR2 is FQGNSA. The DNA for the CDR3 is TGTGCCAGCAGCTTAGCGGTTTCGAGGGACAGGGGATACGAGCAGTACTTC. Residues: CASSLAVSRDRGYEQYF.

This chain uses TRBV24-1 with TRBJ2-3; no definite D call. Germline V gene lookup returns CDR1 KGHDR and CDR2 SFDVKD. V lost 2 bases, J lost 5 bases, and 10 bases lay in between. CDR3 size: 14 residues. The CDR3: CATSDSSKRDTQYF. In nucleotides, the CDR3 is TGTGCCACCAGTGATTCGTCCAAGAGAGATACGCAGTATTTT.

The chain is built from TRBV29-1 and TRBJ2-7; TRBD1 agrees at 10 bases. Germline CDR1 reads SQVTM; CDR2 reads ANQGSEA. The CDR3 has 14 residues. V lost 4 bases and J lost 2; bases outside the gene matches: 5. The CDR3 spells CSVVSDRGAYEQYF. In DNA form, the CDR3 reads TGCAGCGTTGTGTCGGACAGGGGGGCCTACGAGCAGTACTTC.